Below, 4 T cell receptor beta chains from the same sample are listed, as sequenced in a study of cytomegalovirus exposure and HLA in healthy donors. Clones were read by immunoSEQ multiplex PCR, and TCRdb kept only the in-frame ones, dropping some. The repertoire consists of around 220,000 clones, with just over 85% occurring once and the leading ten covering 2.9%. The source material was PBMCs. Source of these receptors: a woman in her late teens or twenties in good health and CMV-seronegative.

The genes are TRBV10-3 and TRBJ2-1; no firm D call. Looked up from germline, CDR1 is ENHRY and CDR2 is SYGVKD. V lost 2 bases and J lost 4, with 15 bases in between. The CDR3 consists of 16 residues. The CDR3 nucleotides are TGTGCCATCAGTGAGCGATCCCTAGACGCTTACAATGAGCAGTTCTTC. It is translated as CAISERSLDAYNEQFF.

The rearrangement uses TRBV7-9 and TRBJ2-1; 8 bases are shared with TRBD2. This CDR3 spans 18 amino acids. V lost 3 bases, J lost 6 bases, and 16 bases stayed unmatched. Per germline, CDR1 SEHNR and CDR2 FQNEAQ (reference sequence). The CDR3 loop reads CASSFGSGTSPRVNEQFF. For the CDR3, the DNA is TGTGCCAGCAGCTTTGGTAGCGGGACCTCTCCGAGGGTCAATGAGCAGTTCTTC.

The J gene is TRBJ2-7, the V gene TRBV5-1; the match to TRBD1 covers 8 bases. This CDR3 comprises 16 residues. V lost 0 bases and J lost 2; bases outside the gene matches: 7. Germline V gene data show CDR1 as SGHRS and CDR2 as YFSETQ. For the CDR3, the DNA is TGCGCCAGCAGCTTGGGGCAGGGGGCTACAACCTACGAGCAGTACTTC. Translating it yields CASSLGQGATTYEQYF.

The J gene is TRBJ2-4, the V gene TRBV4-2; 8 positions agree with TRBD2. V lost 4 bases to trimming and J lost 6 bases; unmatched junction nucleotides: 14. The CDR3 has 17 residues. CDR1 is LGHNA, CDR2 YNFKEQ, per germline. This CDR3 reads CASSRRPSGLWGNIQYF. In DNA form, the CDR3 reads TGTGCCAGCAGCCGGAGACCTAGCGGGCTATGGGGAAACATTCAGTACTTC.